This TCR beta chain originates from a study of vaccination and CD4 T cells after COVID-19. This clonotype occurred once. Its cognate antigen is unknown. Cultured CD4+ T cells had their DNA profiled by the Oncomine TCR Beta short-read assay. One entry per CDR3 protein, called by TCRdb with MiXCR from the PCR reads. The table lists about 26,000 distinct CDR3 sequences, about 50% of them singletons, with 28% in the top ten. The CDR3 extends over 16 amino acids. Germline V lookup: CDR1 MNHNS, CDR2 SASEGT. J lost 0 bases, V lost 8 bases, and 5 bases had no gene match. Stated treatment: roughly 11-day PBMC culture with coronavirus spike peptide pools or control peptides (ViraFEST assay). ViraFEST used peptide pools to expand antigen-specific T cells and subsequently sequenced their TCRs.

The genes are TRBV6-1 and TRBJ2-7; 15 nucleotides agree with TRBD2. The TCR sequence derives from a human donor who received a COVID-19 vaccine. The input for sequencing was CD4+ T cells from blood, cultured in vitro, taken before SARS-CoV-2 vaccination. CDR3 nucleotides: TGTGCCAGCGATAGGGGACTAGCGGGGGGCTCCTACGAGCAGTACTTC. Its translation is CASDRGLAGGSYEQYF.